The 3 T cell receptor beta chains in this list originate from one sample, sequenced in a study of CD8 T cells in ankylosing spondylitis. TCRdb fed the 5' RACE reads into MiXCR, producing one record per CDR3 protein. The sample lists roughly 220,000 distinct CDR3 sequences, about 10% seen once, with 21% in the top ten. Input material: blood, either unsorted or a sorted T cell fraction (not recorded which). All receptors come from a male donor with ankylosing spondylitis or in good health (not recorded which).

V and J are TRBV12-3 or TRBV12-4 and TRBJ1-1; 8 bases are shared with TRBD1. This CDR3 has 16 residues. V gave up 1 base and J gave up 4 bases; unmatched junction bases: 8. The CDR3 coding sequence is TGTGCCAGCAGTTTAGTGGTCAGGGGGCTAGTCACTGAAGCTTTCTTT. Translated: CASSLVVRGLVTEAFF.

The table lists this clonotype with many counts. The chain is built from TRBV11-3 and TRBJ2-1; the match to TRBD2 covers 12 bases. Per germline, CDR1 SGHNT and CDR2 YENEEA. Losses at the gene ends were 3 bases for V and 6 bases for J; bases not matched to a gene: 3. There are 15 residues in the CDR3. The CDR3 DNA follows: TGTGCCAGCAGCTTGGCTAGCGGGGGGGCCAATGAGCAGTTCTTC. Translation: CASSLASGGANEQFF.

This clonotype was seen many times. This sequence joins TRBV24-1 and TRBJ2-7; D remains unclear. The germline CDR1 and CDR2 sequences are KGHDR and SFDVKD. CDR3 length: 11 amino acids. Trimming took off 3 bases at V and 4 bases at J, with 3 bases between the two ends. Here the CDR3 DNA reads TGTGCCACCAGTGATCGGTACGAGCAGTACTTC. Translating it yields CATSDRYEQYF.